This T cell receptor beta chain was captured by sequencing in a study of T-cell memory formation after mild COVID-19. Study-level results: CD4/CD8 balance held among clones contracting day 15 to 85, and later expanders leaned CD4+. Some clones that responded were present in memory (sampled pre-infection), which suggests cross-reactive memory joined.

TCRdb reanalysed the 5' RACE reads using MiXCR and keeps one entry per CDR3 protein. This table has some 46,000 distinct CDR3 sequences, roughly 7% appearing once. Of note for this clonotype: What it binds is unknown.

The CDR3 has 18 amino acids. The germline gives CDR1 MGHRA, CDR2 YSYEKL. V lost 0 bases to trimming and J lost 2 bases, with 17 bases between them. The V call is TRBV4-1, the J call TRBJ1-5; D perhaps matches TRBD1 (5 bases). The TCR comes from an adult who had mild COVID-19 (a few samples of this study predate the infection). Cell type and time point are not known. Material for sequencing was PBMCs or a T cell subset sorted from them (not recorded which). CDR3: CASSQDTPGRAGNQPQHF. The CDR3, as DNA: TGCGCCAGCAGCCAAGATACCCCGGGCAGGGCGGGCAATCAGCCCCAGCATTTT.